This entry is about one T cell receptor (beta chain). The sample comes from a study of blood T cells in healthy people across ages. A second PCR, run for about 7 to 11 cycles, used a sample-barcoded 5' primer plus a J-beta primer mix. TCRdb reanalysed the 5' RACE reads using MiXCR and keeps one entry per CDR3 protein. The repertoire holds over 1.5 million distinct CDR3 sequences, with about 50% as singletons. At least 7 million PBMCs were isolated per sample. Germline CDR1 reads DFQATT; CDR2 reads SNEGSKA (reference sequence). The CDR3 is made up of 12 amino acids. V was pared by 3 bases and J by 8 bases, with 6 bases of the junction left unmatched.

Material: blood. This clonotype was sampled from a woman aged 35 to 49 in good health. This chain connects TRBV20-1 to TRBJ1-2; 7 bases agree with TRBD1. For the CDR3, the DNA is TGCAGTGCTAGGAGGGACAGCGGAGGCTACACCTTC. It encodes CSARRDSGGYTF.